This TCR beta chain was captured in a study of blood T cell repertoires in COVID-19. At the level of the study: COVID-19 samples from acute and convalescent phases originated in the United States, Italy and Spain.

Authors' methods: Reference gene primer amplification gave nucleated cell count estimates. Sequencing was performed with immunoSEQ multiplex PCR; in TCRdb, only in-frame clones are kept and a portion is missing. V and J calls and clone size are copied from that table; D and trimming were computed from the DNA. The table shows 200,000 to 300,000 clones, with 84% occurring only once. The CDR3 is 15 amino acids. CDR1 KGHDR and CDR2 SFDVKD come from the germline V gene. Trimming at V came to 5 bases and at J to 4 bases, leaving 8 bases not matched to a gene. The receptor's source is a woman between 35 and 50 years old who had recovered from COVID-19. J is TRBJ2-5 and V is TRBV24-1; TRBD1 matches 8 bases. The sample consisted of peripheral blood. CDR3 protein: CATSANDRGGETQYF. In DNA form, the CDR3 reads TGTGCCACCAGTGCCAATGACAGGGGAGGAGAGACCCAGTACTTC.